The 3 T cell receptor beta chains below were found in one sample sequenced in a study of T cell changes during pregnancy in multiple sclerosis. This table comes from immunoSEQ multiplex PCR, and its TCRdb copy is limited to in-frame clones, with some not included. The sample lists around 34,000 clones; around 93% were seen once. The specimen comprised CD4+ T cells from peripheral blood mononuclear cells, sampled in the second trimester of pregnancy. These receptors originate from a female donor with multiple sclerosis, enrolled in a pregnancy study.

This chain joins TRBV15 and TRBJ2-7, with 7 bases fitting TRBD2. The CDR3 is 15 residues long. Per the germline V gene, CDR1 is LNHNV and CDR2 is YYDKDF (reference sequence). Trimming at V came to 5 bases and at J to 7 bases, leaving 14 bases not matched to a gene. This CDR3 is CATSPGLGRLGEQYF. In DNA, the CDR3 is TGTGCCACCAGCCCCGGACTAGGACGGCTGGGAGAGCAGTACTTC.

V is TRBV6-6 and J is TRBJ2-1; TRBD2 matches at 9 bases. V dropped 6 bases and J dropped 7; count of bases not matched to a gene: 10. This CDR3 has 15 residues. CDR1 is MNHNY, CDR2 SVGAGI, per germline (reference sequence). CDR3 DNA sequence: TGTGCCAGCAGAGCAGTGAGCGGGAGGATTAATGAGCAGTTCTTC. It encodes CASRAVSGRINEQFF.

The CDR3 DNA reads as TGTGCCAGCAGGCCCCGAGCGGGCCCTGGAGCTTTCTTT. Protein product: CASRPRAGPGAFF. The rearrangement uses TRBV6-5 and TRBJ1-1; D not resolved. The CDR3 consists of 13 residues. CDR1 and CDR2 (germline): MNHEY, SVGAGI. Between the trimmed V and J ends, which lost 6 bases and 10 bases, there was a span of 18 bases.